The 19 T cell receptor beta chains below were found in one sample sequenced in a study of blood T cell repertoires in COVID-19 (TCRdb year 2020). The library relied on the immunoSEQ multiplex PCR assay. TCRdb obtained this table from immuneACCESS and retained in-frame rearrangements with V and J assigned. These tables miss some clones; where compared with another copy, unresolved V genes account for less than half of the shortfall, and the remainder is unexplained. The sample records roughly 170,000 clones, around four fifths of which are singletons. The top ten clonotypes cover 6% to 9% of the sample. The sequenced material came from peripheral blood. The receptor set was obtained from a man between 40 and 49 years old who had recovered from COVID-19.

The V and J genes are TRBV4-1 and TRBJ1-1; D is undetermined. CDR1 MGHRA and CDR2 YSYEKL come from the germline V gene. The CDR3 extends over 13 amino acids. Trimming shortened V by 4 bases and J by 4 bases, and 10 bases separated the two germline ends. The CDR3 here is CASSLPSGTEAFF. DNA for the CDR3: TGCGCCAGCAGCCTACCATCGGGCACTGAAGCTTTCTTT.

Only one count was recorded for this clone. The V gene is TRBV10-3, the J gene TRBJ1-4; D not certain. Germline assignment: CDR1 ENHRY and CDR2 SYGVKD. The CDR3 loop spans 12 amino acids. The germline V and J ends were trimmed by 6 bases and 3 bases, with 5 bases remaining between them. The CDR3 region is CAISGANEKLFF. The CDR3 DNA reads TGTGCCATCAGCGGGGCTAATGAAAAACTGTTTTTT.

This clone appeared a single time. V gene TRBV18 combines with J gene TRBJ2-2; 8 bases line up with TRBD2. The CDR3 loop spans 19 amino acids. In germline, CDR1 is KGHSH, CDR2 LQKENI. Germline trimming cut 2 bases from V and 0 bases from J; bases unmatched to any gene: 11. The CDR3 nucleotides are TGTGCCAGCTCACCAGTCAGACTAGCGCCCGCCGCGAACACCGGGGAGCTGTTTTTT. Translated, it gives CASSPVRLAPAANTGELFF.

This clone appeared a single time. For the CDR3, the DNA is TGTGCCAGCAGCGACCGAACCCCACAGGGATTGAGGCGCGGCTACACCTTC. Protein sequence: CASSDRTPQGLRRGYTF. The chain recombines TRBV3-1 (or the pseudogene TRBV3-2) with TRBJ1-2; maybe TRBD1 (6 bases). The germline V gene encodes CDR1 LGHDT and CDR2 YNNKEL (reference sequence). The CDR3 is made up of 17 amino acids. Trimming took off 5 bases at V and 8 bases at J, with 27 bases between the two ends.

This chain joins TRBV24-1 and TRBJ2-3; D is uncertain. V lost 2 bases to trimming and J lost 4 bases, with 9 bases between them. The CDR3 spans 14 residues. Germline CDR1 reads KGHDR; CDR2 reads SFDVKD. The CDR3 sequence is CATSDWPSPDTQYF. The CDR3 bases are TGTGCCACCAGTGATTGGCCGTCCCCAGATACGCAGTATTTT.

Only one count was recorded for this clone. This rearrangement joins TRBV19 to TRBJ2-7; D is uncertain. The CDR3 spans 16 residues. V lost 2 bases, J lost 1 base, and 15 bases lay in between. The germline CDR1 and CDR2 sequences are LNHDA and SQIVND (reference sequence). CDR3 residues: CASSISLGSVSYEQYF. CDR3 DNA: TGTGCCAGTAGTATAAGTCTTGGCAGCGTATCCTACGAGCAGTACTTC.

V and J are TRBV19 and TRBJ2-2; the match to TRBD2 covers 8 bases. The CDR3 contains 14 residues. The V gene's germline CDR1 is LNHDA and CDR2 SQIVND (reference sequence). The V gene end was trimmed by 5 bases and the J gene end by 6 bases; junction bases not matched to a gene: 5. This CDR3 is CASSVRGGPGELFF. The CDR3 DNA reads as TGTGCCAGTAGTGTTCGGGGGGGCCCCGGGGAGCTGTTTTTT.

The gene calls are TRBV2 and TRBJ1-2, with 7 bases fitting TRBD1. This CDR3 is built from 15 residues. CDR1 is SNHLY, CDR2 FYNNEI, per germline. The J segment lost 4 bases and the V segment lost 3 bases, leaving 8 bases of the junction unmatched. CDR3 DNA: TGTGCCAGCAGTGAGCAGGGACAGCTATCCTATGGCTACACCTTC. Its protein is CASSEQGQLSYGYTF.

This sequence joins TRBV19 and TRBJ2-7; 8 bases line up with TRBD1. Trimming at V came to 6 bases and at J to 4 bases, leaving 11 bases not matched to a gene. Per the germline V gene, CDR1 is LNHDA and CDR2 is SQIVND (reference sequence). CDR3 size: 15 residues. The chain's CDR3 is CASSRRSDRVYEQYF. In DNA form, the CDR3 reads TGTGCCAGTAGCCGTCGGTCGGACAGGGTGTACGAGCAGTACTTC.

In DNA, the CDR3 is TGTGCCAGCAGCTTACAGGGGCCGCAGGGCTACACCTTC. This encodes CASSLQGPQGYTF. The rearrangement links TRBV7-9 to TRBJ1-2, with a weak D call TRBD1 (6 bases). CDR1 and CDR2 (germline): SEHNR, FQNEAQ (reference sequence). The CDR3 is 13 amino acids. V was clipped by 2 bases and J by 8 bases, with 12 bases between them.

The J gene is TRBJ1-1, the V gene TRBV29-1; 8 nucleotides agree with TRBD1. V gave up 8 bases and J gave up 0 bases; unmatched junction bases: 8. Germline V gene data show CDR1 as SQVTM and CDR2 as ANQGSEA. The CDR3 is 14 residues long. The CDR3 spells CSSSDREVNTEAFF. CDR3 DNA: TGCAGCTCCTCGGACAGGGAAGTGAACACTGAAGCTTTCTTT.

The CDR3: CASRAGPGGMNTEAFF. CDR3 coding DNA: TGTGCCAGCAGAGCCGGTCCAGGGGGTATGAACACTGAAGCTTTCTTT. This chain uses TRBV6-6 with TRBJ1-1; 7 bases agree with TRBD1. The V gene's germline CDR1 is MNHNY and CDR2 SVGAGI (reference sequence). Trimming took 6 bases from V and 0 from J; bases not matched to a gene: 10. This CDR3 contains 16 residues.

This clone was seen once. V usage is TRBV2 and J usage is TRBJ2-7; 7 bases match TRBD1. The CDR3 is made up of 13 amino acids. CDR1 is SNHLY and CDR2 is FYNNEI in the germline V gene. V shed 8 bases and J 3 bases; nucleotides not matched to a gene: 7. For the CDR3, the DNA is TGTGCCAGCCGAATCAGGGGGTACTACGAGCAGTACTTC. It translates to CASRIRGYYEQYF.

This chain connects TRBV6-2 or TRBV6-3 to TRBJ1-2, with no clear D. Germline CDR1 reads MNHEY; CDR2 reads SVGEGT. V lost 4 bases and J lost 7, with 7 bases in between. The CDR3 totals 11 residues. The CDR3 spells CASSSGFGYTF. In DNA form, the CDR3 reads TGTGCCAGCAGTTCGGGGTTTGGCTACACCTTC.

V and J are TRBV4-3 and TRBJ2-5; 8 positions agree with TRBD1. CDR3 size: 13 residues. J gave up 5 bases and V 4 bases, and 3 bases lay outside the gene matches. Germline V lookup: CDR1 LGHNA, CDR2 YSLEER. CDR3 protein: CASSRDRGETQYF. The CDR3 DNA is TGCGCCAGCAGCCGCGACAGGGGCGAGACCCAGTACTTC.

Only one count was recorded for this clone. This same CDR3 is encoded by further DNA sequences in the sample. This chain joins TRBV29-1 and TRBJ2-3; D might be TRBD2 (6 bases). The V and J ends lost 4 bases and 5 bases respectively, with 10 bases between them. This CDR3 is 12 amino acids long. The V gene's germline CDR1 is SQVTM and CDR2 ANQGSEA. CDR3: CSVGQGGDTQYF. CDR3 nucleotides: TGCAGCGTTGGGCAGGGAGGAGATACGCAGTATTTT.

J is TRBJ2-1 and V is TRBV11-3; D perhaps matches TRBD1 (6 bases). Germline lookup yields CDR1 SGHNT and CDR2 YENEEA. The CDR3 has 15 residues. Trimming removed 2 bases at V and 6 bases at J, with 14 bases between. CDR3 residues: CASSLRQVPSNEQFF. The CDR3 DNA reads TGTGCCAGCAGCTTACGACAGGTCCCCTCCAATGAGCAGTTCTTC.

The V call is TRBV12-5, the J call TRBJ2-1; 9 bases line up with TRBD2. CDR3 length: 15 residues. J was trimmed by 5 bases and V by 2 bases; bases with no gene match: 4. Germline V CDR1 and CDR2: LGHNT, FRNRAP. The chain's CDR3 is CASGLRAGGDNEQFF. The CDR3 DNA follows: TGTGCTAGTGGTTTGAGGGCGGGGGGGGACAATGAGCAGTTCTTC.

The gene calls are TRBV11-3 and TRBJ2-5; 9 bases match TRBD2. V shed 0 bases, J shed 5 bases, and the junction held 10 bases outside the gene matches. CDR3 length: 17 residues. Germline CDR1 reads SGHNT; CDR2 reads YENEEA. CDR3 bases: TGTGCCAGCAGCTTAGAAGGGGCGGCGGGGGGGCGTGAGACCCAGTACTTC. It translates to CASSLEGAAGGRETQYF.